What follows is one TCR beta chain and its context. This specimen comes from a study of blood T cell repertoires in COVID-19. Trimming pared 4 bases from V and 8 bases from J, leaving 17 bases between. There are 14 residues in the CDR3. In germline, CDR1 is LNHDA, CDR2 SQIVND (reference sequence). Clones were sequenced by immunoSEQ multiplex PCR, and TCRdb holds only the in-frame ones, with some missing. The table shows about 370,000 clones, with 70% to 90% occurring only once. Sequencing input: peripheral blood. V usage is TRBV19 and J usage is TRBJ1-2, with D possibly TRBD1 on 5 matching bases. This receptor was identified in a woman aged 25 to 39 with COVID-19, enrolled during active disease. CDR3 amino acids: CASSTGGDYAGYTF. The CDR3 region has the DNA TGTGCCAGTAGTACGGGCGGGGACTATGCCGGCTACACCTTC.